Below, 31 T cell receptor beta chains from the same sample are listed, as sequenced in a study of T cells in localized non-small cell lung cancer (dated by TCRdb to between 2020 and 2021). Libraries were constructed by the immunoSEQ multiplex PCR assay. In its TCRdb copy, this immuneACCESS table keeps in-frame sequences only and misses some clones. Where compared with another copy, unresolved V genes explain less than half of these, and the others have no known cause. This sample gives around 25,000 clones in total; 75% to 85% of them show up just once. Around 4.3% of the sample comes from the top ten. The material was peripheral blood, obtained before any cancer treatment. These receptors all come from a woman aged 35 to 70 with stage I lung adenocarcinoma.

The CDR3 here is CASGRYGTGIYNEQFF. Written as DNA, the CDR3 is TGTGCCAGCGGCCGGTACGGGACAGGGATCTACAATGAGCAGTTCTTC. The chain links TRBV2 to TRBJ2-1, with 9 nucleotides matching TRBD1. Germline V CDR1 and CDR2: SNHLY, FYNNEI. The CDR3 has 16 residues. Trimming cost V 8 bases and J 3 bases; bases outside gene matches: 11.

This rearrangement joins TRBV5-6 to TRBJ1-2, with D perhaps TRBD1 (6 bases). Trimming shortened V by 0 bases and J by 2 bases, and 14 bases separated the two germline ends. This CDR3 contains 16 residues. The germline gives CDR1 SGHDT, CDR2 YYEEEE. This CDR3 reads CASSLVPRRGNYGYTF. CDR3 in DNA: TGTGCCAGCAGCTTGGTCCCGAGGAGGGGGAACTATGGCTACACCTTC. The complete variable domain, with remaining parts taken from reference TRBV5-6 and TRBJ1-2, reads DAGVTQSPTHLIKTRGQQVTLRCSPKSGHDTVSWYQQALGQGPQFIFQYYEEEERQRGNFPDRFSGHQFPNYSSELNVNALLLGDSALYLCASSLVPRRGNYGYTFGSGTRLTVV.

This clone was found a few times. This chain joins TRBV19 and TRBJ2-3; D remains unclear. The V end lost 6 bases, the J end lost 2 bases, and 12 bases lay between the germline ends. The CDR3 loop spans 14 amino acids. CDR1 is LNHDA and CDR2 is SQIVND in the germline V gene (reference sequence). CDR3 sequence reads: CASRSAGNTDTQYF. CDR3 bases: TGTGCCAGTAGGTCGGCCGGCAACACAGATACGCAGTATTTT.

The V gene is TRBV9, the J gene TRBJ1-5; a weak D match, TRBD1 (6 bases). Trimming stripped 3 bases from V and 1 base from J, with 11 bases between. This CDR3 contains 15 residues. Looked up from germline, CDR1 is SGDLS and CDR2 is YYNGEE. The chain's CDR3 is CASSAGGGSNQPQHF. The CDR3 nucleotides are TGTGCCAGCAGCGCGGGAGGGGGGAGCAATCAGCCCCAGCATTTT.

The chain couples TRBV11-3 to TRBJ1-1; 7 nucleotides agree with TRBD1. V lost 3 bases, J lost 4 bases, and 5 bases stayed unmatched. The CDR3 is made up of 14 amino acids. In germline, CDR1 is SGHNT, CDR2 YENEEA. Here the CDR3 DNA reads TGTGCCAGCAGCTTTACAGGGGCTAGCACTGAAGCTTTCTTT. This gives the protein CASSFTGASTEAFF.

The chain uses TRBV18 and TRBJ2-1, with 8 nucleotides matching TRBD2. After removal of 3 bases from V and 6 bases from J, the junction contained 10 bases not matched to a gene. Germline values: CDR1 KGHSH, CDR2 LQKENI. There are 16 residues in the CDR3. DNA for the CDR3: TGTGCCAGCTCACCTCAACCGGGGGGGTCGGGCAATGAGCAGTTCTTC. Residues: CASSPQPGGSGNEQFF.

This clone was observed a few times. CDR3 in amino acids: CASSHEIRNTEAFF. CDR3 coding DNA: TGTGCCAGCAGCCACGAGATCAGGAACACTGAAGCTTTCTTT. The chain is built from TRBV6-6 and TRBJ1-1; no clear D gene. The CDR3 length is 14 residues. V gave up 6 bases and J gave up 1 base, with 12 bases separating them. Germline V gene data show CDR1 as MNHNY and CDR2 as SVGAGI (reference sequence).

The chain joins TRBV11-2 to TRBJ2-3, with D perhaps matching TRBD2 (5 bases). The CDR3 covers 15 residues. The V and J ends lost 1 base and 3 bases respectively, with 11 bases between them. Germline assignment: CDR1 SGHAT and CDR2 FQNNGV. The CDR3 nucleotides are TGTGCCAGCAGCTTAGTGGCTAGCCTGACAGATACGCAGTATTTT. Its translation: CASSLVASLTDTQYF.

The V call is TRBV19, the J call TRBJ1-5; 11 positions agree with TRBD1. Losses at the gene ends were 10 bases for V and 6 bases for J; bases not matched to a gene: 8. There are 14 residues in the CDR3. From germline, CDR1 is LNHDA and CDR2 SQIVND (reference sequence). CDR3 DNA: TGTGCCATATCCGGGACAGGGGGTCTTCAGCCCCAGCATTTT. Protein sequence: CAISGTGGLQPQHF.

This rearrangement joins TRBV5-1 to TRBJ1-4; D gene uncertain. Germline-derived CDR1 and CDR2 are SGHRS and YFSETQ. This CDR3 is built from 14 residues. Deletions cut 0 bases from V and 6 bases from J, with 9 bases between. The CDR3 bases are TGCGCCAGCAGCTTGGGTCGTGTTGATGAAAAACTGTTTTTT. This encodes CASSLGRVDEKLFF.

The chain joins TRBV30 to TRBJ1-2; no clear D gene. The V end lost 2 bases, the J end lost 8 bases, and 18 bases lay between the germline ends. The CDR3 loop spans 14 amino acids. CDR1 and CDR2 from the germline V gene are GTSNPN and SVGIG (reference sequence). Here the CDR3 reads CAWSSRPITGGYTF. The CDR3 DNA follows: TGTGCCTGGAGTTCCCGGCCGATCACGGGGGGCTACACCTTC.

The rearrangement links TRBV10-3 to TRBJ1-1; 7 nucleotides line up with TRBD1. The V and J ends lost 6 bases and 9 bases, in that order; junction bases with no gene match: 7. CDR3 length: 12 residues. CDR1 is ENHRY and CDR2 is SYGVKD in the germline V gene. In nucleotides, the CDR3 is TGTGCCATCAGGGGGGAGGGACAGAAAGCTTTCTTT. Protein: CAIRGEGQKAFF.

The CDR3 protein is CASSIGNRNTEAFF. The CDR3 DNA follows: TGTGCCAGTAGTATAGGGAACAGGAACACTGAAGCTTTCTTT. V and J are TRBV19 and TRBJ1-1; D remains unclear. Trimming removed 1 base from V and 1 base from J, with 7 bases in between. CDR1 and CDR2 (germline): LNHDA, SQIVND (reference sequence). The CDR3 sequence is 14 residues long.

V usage is TRBV7-2 and J usage is TRBJ1-2; D ambiguous. Germline lookup yields CDR1 SGHTA and CDR2 FQGNSA. The CDR3 extends over 14 amino acids. Trimming shortened V by 5 bases and J by 4 bases, and 14 bases separated the two germline ends. CDR3 protein: CASSEGSSPYGYTF. Written as DNA, the CDR3 is TGTGCCAGCAGCGAGGGAAGTTCTCCCTATGGCTACACCTTC.

The V call is TRBV5-4, the J call TRBJ1-3; D may be TRBD1 (5 bases). This CDR3 has 14 residues. CDR1 and CDR2 (germline): SGHNT, YYREEE (reference sequence). V lost 3 bases and J lost 4, with 11 bases in between. CDR3 sequence: CASSWGSAGNTIYF. Here the CDR3 DNA reads TGTGCCAGCAGCTGGGGGAGCGCGGGAAACACCATATATTTT.

The CDR3 bases are TGTGCCAGCAGTCGGGACAGCTACTATGGCTACACCTTC. It specifies CASSRDSYYGYTF. The rearrangement links TRBV7-9 to TRBJ1-2; 7 nucleotides match TRBD1. The CDR3 contains 13 residues. Germline V gene sequence: CDR1 SEHNR, CDR2 FQNEAQ (reference sequence). V shed 6 bases, J shed 3 bases, and the junction held 4 bases outside the gene matches.

This clone occurred a few times. The chain combines TRBV7-7 with TRBJ1-5; 7 bases fit TRBD1. V dropped 5 bases and J dropped 5; count of bases not matched to a gene: 3. CDR1 and CDR2 (germline): SSHAT, FNYEAQ (reference sequence). CDR3 length equals 13 residues. The CDR3 DNA follows: TGTGCCAGCAGCACAGGGGCGGATCAGCCCCAGCATTTT. Its protein is CASSTGADQPQHF.

The V and J genes are TRBV6-5 and TRBJ2-7, with 10 bases aligning to TRBD1. The trim removed 0 bases at V and 4 bases at J, leaving 6 bases unmatched. CDR1 is MNHEY, CDR2 SVGAGI, per germline. There are 16 residues in the CDR3. CDR3 protein: CASSYSGGDRGYEQYF. The CDR3 nucleotides read TGTGCCAGCAGTTACTCGGGGGGGGACAGGGGATACGAGCAGTACTTC.

This clone was seen once. The chain links TRBV18 to TRBJ2-5; 15 nucleotides line up with TRBD2. Germline CDR1 is KGHSH and CDR2 is LQKENI. The ends lost 2 bases at V and 3 bases at J; junction bases unmatched: 1. CDR3 length: 16 residues. The CDR3 DNA reads TGTGCCAGCTCACCAGGACTAGCGGGGGGGAAAGAGACCCAGTACTTC. Translated, it gives CASSPGLAGGKETQYF.

This chain uses TRBV6-1 with TRBJ2-5, with TRBD2 matching 8 bases. V was clipped by 8 bases and J by 4 bases; unmatched bases: 6. The CDR3 is 13 residues long. The germline V gene has CDR1 MNHNS and CDR2 SASEGT. The chain's CDR3 is CASGSREGETQYF. The CDR3 DNA is TGTGCCAGCGGATCACGGGAGGGAGAGACCCAGTACTTC.

This clone showed up just once. This chain joins TRBV18 and TRBJ2-5, with D possibly being TRBD1 (6 bases). The ends were cut back, 3 bases at V and 6 bases at J, with 14 bases in the middle. The V gene's germline CDR1 is KGHSH and CDR2 LQKENI. CDR3 length equals 14 residues. CDR3 in amino acids: CASSPASRGKTQYF. Written as DNA, the CDR3 is TGTGCCAGCTCACCCGCATCGAGGGGGAAGACCCAGTACTTC.

This rearrangement joins TRBV4-3 to TRBJ2-7; D is possibly TRBD2 (8 bases). V was trimmed by 3 bases and J by 3 bases, leaving 27 bases between them. In germline, CDR1 is LGHNA, CDR2 YSLEER. The CDR3 contains 19 residues. The CDR3 DNA follows: TGCGCCAGCAGCCAGGGGCCCGTCGGGAGGGCAGGGGGTGTCTACGAGCAGTACTTC. It codes for CASSQGPVGRAGGVYEQYF.

The gene calls are TRBV25-1 and TRBJ2-7; D is uncertain. The germline gives CDR1 MGHDK, CDR2 SYGVNS. The length of the CDR3 is 14 residues. Trimming stripped 7 bases from V and 0 bases from J, with 13 bases between. The CDR3 region is CASTGDLSSYEQYF. The CDR3 DNA reads as TGTGCCAGCACCGGAGATCTTAGCTCCTACGAGCAGTACTTC.

This chain joins TRBV10-2 and TRBJ2-3; TRBD1 is a possible D gene (6 bases). Germline V CDR1 and CDR2: WSHSY, SAAADI. The CDR3 length is 16 residues. V was trimmed by 1 base and J by 4 bases, leaving 15 bases between them. CDR3 sequence reads: CASSEFGGRVPDTQYF. CDR3 DNA sequence: TGCGCCAGCAGTGAGTTTGGGGGCCGAGTCCCAGATACGCAGTATTTT.

Only a few counts were recorded for this clone. The chain joins TRBV7-2 to TRBJ2-7, with D possibly being TRBD1 (5 bases). Germline V lookup: CDR1 SGHTA, CDR2 FQGNSA. Between the trimmed V and J ends, which lost 2 bases and 9 bases, there was a span of 17 bases. The CDR3 has 14 residues. This CDR3 is CASSLTGPEIRQYF. DNA of the CDR3: TGTGCCAGCAGCTTAACAGGCCCAGAGATCCGGCAGTACTTC.

V gene TRBV7-2 combines with J gene TRBJ2-2, with D unresolved. The V end lost 2 bases, the J end lost 0 bases, and 13 bases lay between the germline ends. The CDR3 consists of 17 residues. Germline V gene lookup returns CDR1 SGHTA and CDR2 FQGNSA. The CDR3 here is CASSLLVLIPNTGELFF. CDR3 sequence (DNA): TGTGCCAGCAGCTTATTGGTTCTAATACCGAACACCGGGGAGCTGTTTTTT.

This clone is a singleton in its sample. V is TRBV4-3 and J is TRBJ1-1; TRBD1 might be the D (5 bases). V lost 1 base and J 5 bases, leaving 14 bases between the germline ends. Germline loops: CDR1 LGHNA, CDR2 YSLEER. CDR3 length: 15 residues. The CDR3 region has the DNA TGCGCCAGCAGCCAAGGGACATGGAGGGGTACTGAAGCTTTCTTT. Its protein is CASSQGTWRGTEAFF.

The V gene is TRBV6-5, the J gene TRBJ1-6; D may be TRBD1 (5 bases). This CDR3 is built from 14 residues. With 7 bases removed from V and 10 bases from J, the gap between germline ends came to 17 bases. Germline V gives CDR1 MNHEY, CDR2 SVGAGI. Written as DNA, the CDR3 is TGTGCCAGCACCCCGGGGCAGGGAGTGTCACCCCTCCACTTT. Its translation: CASTPGQGVSPLHF.

This clone showed up just a few times. This chain connects TRBV6-4 to TRBJ2-1; D is ambiguous. The CDR3 covers 14 residues. V was cut by 7 bases and J by 2 bases, with 12 bases left in between. Germline assignment: CDR1 MRHNA and CDR2 SNTAGT. The chain's CDR3 is CASKKDPTYNEQFF. In nucleotides, the CDR3 is TGTGCCAGCAAAAAGGACCCAACCTACAATGAGCAGTTCTTC.

This chain links TRBV19 with TRBJ2-7; TRBD1 agrees at 8 bases. The CDR3 runs to 17 residues. Germline V gene data show CDR1 as LNHDA and CDR2 as SQIVND (reference sequence). Germline trimming cut 7 bases from V and 6 bases from J; bases unmatched to any gene: 20. Here the CDR3 DNA reads TGTGCCAGTATGGCTAACCCGGGACAGGTTTCGGCCGGCGAGCAGTACTTC. Amino acids: CASMANPGQVSAGEQYF.

The gene calls are TRBV7-8 and TRBJ2-5; 10 bases map to TRBD2. The CDR3 sequence is 16 residues long. V lost 0 bases, J lost 2 bases, and 3 bases stayed unmatched. From germline, CDR1 is SGHVS and CDR2 FQNEAQ. The CDR3 region is CASSLASGGEQETQYF. CDR3 nucleotides: TGTGCCAGCAGCTTAGCCAGCGGGGGGGAACAAGAGACCCAGTACTTC.